The T cell receptor (beta chain) under discussion was sequenced for a study of blood T cell repertoires in COVID-19 (TCRdb year 2020). The study in broad terms: Samples covering the acute and convalescent phases of COVID-19 were provided by collaborators in the United States, Italy and Spain. The prospective study material was composed of cDNA or gDNA derived from T cells, B-cell-depleted T cells, or PBMCs. Deeply sampled blood TCRbeta repertoires from subjects exposed to, actively infected with, or recovered from COVID-19 were included in the dataset. The repertoires were made available in a free public database intended to serve as a resource for research on the immune response to SARS-CoV-2. The samples were drawn from two sources: the first 160 participants of the ongoing ImmuneRACE study, and fewer than 1,500 subjects contributed by 6 global collaborators. A de-identified subject ID, COVID-19 status, age in years and sex were almost always included in the sample metadata. Where available, HLA class I and class II types were obtained from metadata supplied by the sample provider rather than from assay-based typing.

Remarks on this clone: There is no known antigen for this receptor. Base qualities are missing; no much larger clone stands one base away.

Measured from the cysteine to the phenylalanine, the CDR3 is 16 residues long. CDR3 DNA only is kept here, 48 bases in frame from base 1. CDR1 and CDR2, looked up from the germline V gene, are SGHRS and YFSETQ. V lost 4 bases and J lost 2 bases; the stretch between them is 19 bases long. The investigation overall reported the following: How much clinical and demographic metadata was included differed by source and by participant, and the metadata was provided uncurated.

TCRbeta CDR3 regions were amplified from genomic DNA by means of the immunoSEQ Assay, a bias-controlled multiplex PCR. In the paper's pipeline: The number of nucleated cells in each sample was estimated by amplification of reference gene primers within the assay. To quantify the absolute abundance of each unique TCRbeta CDR3 rearrangement, sequence reads were collapsed and filtered. For each sample, productive Simpson clonality was calculated as the square root of Simpson's diversity index across productive rearrangements. Imported from immuneACCESS, the table was reduced by TCRdb to in-frame sequences with V and J called. These copies leave out some clones; in studies compared against another copy, an unresolved V gene accounts for under half, and the cause of the remainder is not known. V, J and clone size derive from that table, while D and trimming were established from the DNA sequence. The sample table records about 500,000 clones; approximately 91% of these occur just once. The ten largest clonotypes hold roughly 8.3% of the sample.

One collaborating source in Seattle enrolled patients during active infection and followed them longitudinally through the course of disease. Whole blood was collected in K2EDTA tubes by collaborating institutions according to the institutions' own protocols. Collaborator samples were shipped for TCRbeta analysis as frozen whole blood, isolated PBMCs, or DNA extracted from either sample type. The sample was peripheral blood. The chain employs TRBV5-1 and TRBJ2-7; a tentative D match to TRBD2 spans 6 bases. This TCR was sampled from a woman in her 50s with COVID-19, enrolled during active disease. The nucleotide sequence reads as follows: TGCGCCAGCAGCCTGAGCCGGGGGACCCAACCCTACGAGCAGTACTTC. It translates as CASSLSRGTQPYEQYF.